The source of this T cell receptor beta chain is a study of T cell changes during pregnancy in multiple sclerosis. Profiling relied on immunoSEQ multiplex PCR, and the TCRdb table lists in-frame clones only, not all of them. This table has approximately 39,000 clones, about 90% appearing once. The V end was cut by 7 bases, the J end by 4 bases, with 14 bases between. The CDR3 is made up of 13 amino acids. From germline, CDR1 is MNHEY and CDR2 SMNVEV (reference sequence). The rearrangement uses TRBV27 and TRBJ2-7, with unresolved D. This receptor was obtained from a female donor with multiple sclerosis, enrolled in a pregnancy study. Source: CD4+ T cells from peripheral blood mononuclear cells, taken in the second trimester of pregnancy. CDR3 in DNA: TGTGCCAGCAAAGCATCGAGTTCTTACGAGCAGTACTTC. This encodes CASKASSSYEQYF.